The sequence of this T cell receptor beta chain was determined in a study of cytomegalovirus exposure and HLA in healthy donors. Findings and caveats of the study: A later analysis appeared to link common viral pathogens to several of the most significant clusters. Analysis performed later found 16,951 TCR beta sequences associated with HLA alleles at 0.05 false discovery rate.

PCR involved 60 Vbeta and 13 Jbeta primers. TCRdb's copy holds only in-frame clones and misses some; the assay was immunoSEQ multiplex PCR. In the table there are about 160,000 clones, roughly four fifths of which are singletons. A remark on this clone: Its antigen is as yet unknown.

Germline-derived CDR1 and CDR2 are SEHNR and FQNEAQ (reference sequence). Trimming removed 3 bases from V and 5 bases from J, with 10 bases in between. This CDR3 has 13 amino acids. Sequencing input: PBMCs. This chain uses TRBV7-9 with TRBJ1-2, with D possibly TRBD1 on 5 matching bases. The receptor comes from a man aged 50-60 years in good health and CMV-seropositive. Here the CDR3 reads CASSFRTTYGYTF. The CDR3 DNA reads TGTGCCAGCAGCTTCCGGACAACTTATGGCTACACCTTC.